The 19 T cell receptor beta chains listed next were all sequenced from one sample in a study of post-analysis software for immune sequencing data. Study-level findings and limits: The study found TRBV5-6, TRBV5-1 and TRBV20-1 among about 5 TRBV segments more frequent in patients than controls.

Unique molecular identifiers were built into the TCR beta cDNA libraries. TCRdb analysed the PCR reads with MiXCR anew, one entry per CDR3 protein. The sample contains over 300,000 distinct CDR3 sequences, approximately 38% of which appear only once. These receptors have no known antigen. The sequencing sample was made of blood. These receptors were obtained from a girl between 5 and 17 years old with multiple sclerosis.

The chain uses TRBV20-1 and TRBJ1-2, with TRBD1 identical over 7 bases. V shed 5 bases, J shed 1 base, and the junction held 4 bases outside the gene matches. Germline CDR1 is DFQATT and CDR2 is SNEGSKA (reference sequence). This CDR3 has 13 amino acids. This CDR3 is CSAEGQVNYGYTF. The CDR3 DNA sequence: TGCAGTGCTGAAGGACAGGTTAACTATGGCTACACCTTC.

Many counts were recorded for this clonotype. The rearrangement uses TRBV20-1 and TRBJ2-7; 7 positions agree with TRBD1. This CDR3 is built from 15 residues. V was pared by 0 bases and J by 1 base, with 6 bases of the junction left unmatched. From germline, CDR1 is DFQATT and CDR2 SNEGSKA (reference sequence). CDR3 region: CSARDTGVSSYEQYF. CDR3 coding DNA: TGCAGTGCTAGAGACACAGGGGTCTCTTCCTACGAGCAGTACTTC.

The chain has TRBV7-2 and TRBJ2-5; 12 positions match TRBD2. The J call is in doubt because the DNA end fits TRBJ2-7 better. The CDR3 runs 16 residues. Germline V lookup: CDR1 SGHTA, CDR2 FQGNSA. CDR3 DNA sequence: TGTGCCAGCAGCTTAGCCGGGACTAGCGGGTTACGCGAGCAGTACTTC. This sequence encodes CASSLAGTSGLREQYF.

The DNA for the CDR3 is TGTGCCAGCAGAGGACAGAGCTCCTATAATTCACCCCTCCACTTT. This sequence encodes CASRGQSSYNSPLHF. The V call is TRBV12-3 or TRBV12-4, the J call TRBJ1-6; possibly TRBD1 for D (6 bases). This CDR3 is 15 amino acids long. Trimming stripped 6 bases from V and 0 bases from J, with 9 bases between.

This clonotype appeared a few times. V gene TRBV29-1 combines with J gene TRBJ2-5; 10 nucleotides align to TRBD2. The CDR3 has 15 residues. V gave up 4 bases and J gave up 3 bases; unmatched junction bases: 8. CDR1 and CDR2 from the germline V gene are SQVTM and ANQGSEA. The CDR3 sequence is CSVVTSGHLEETQYF. The DNA of the CDR3 is TGCAGCGTTGTGACTAGCGGGCACCTTGAAGAGACCCAGTACTTC.

This clonotype was found a few times. The rearrangement uses TRBV4-1 and TRBJ2-3, with D tentatively TRBD2 (7 bases). CDR3 length: 16 amino acids. The V gene's germline CDR1 is MGHRA and CDR2 YSYEKL. Deletions cut 4 bases from V and 1 base from J, with 15 bases between. The DNA of the CDR3 is TGCGCCAGCAGCCCAAGGGGGGGGCAAGGCACAGATACGCAGTATTTT. Translation gives CASSPRGGQGTDTQYF.

The CDR3 region is CASSERLGQAGNTIYF. DNA of the CDR3: TGTGCCAGCAGCGAACGACTAGGACAGGCGGGGAACACCATATATTTT. The chain is built from TRBV9 and TRBJ1-3, with 7 bases aligning to TRBD1. Looked up from germline, CDR1 is SGDLS and CDR2 is YYNGEE. The CDR3 has 16 residues. The V and J ends lost 3 bases and 7 bases, in that order; junction bases with no gene match: 13.

This clonotype was picked up a small number of times. The gene calls are TRBV9 and TRBJ2-3, with TRBD2 identical over 8 bases. This CDR3 contains 15 residues. Germline-derived CDR1 and CDR2 are SGDLS and YYNGEE. With 2 bases clipped from V and 6 bases from J, the junction kept 8 bases outside the gene matches. The CDR3 region has the DNA TGTGCCAGCAGCGTTCTAGCGGGTTCGCGGGATACGCAGTATTTT. Protein product: CASSVLAGSRDTQYF. The full variable domain, in which reference TRBV9 and TRBJ2-3 provide the parts outside the CDR3, is DSGVTQTPKHLITATGQRVTLRCSPRSGDLSVYWYQQSLDQGLQFLIQYYNGEERAKGNILERFSAQQFPDLHSELNLSSLELGDSALYFCASSVLAGSRDTQYFGPGTRLTVL.

The chain joins TRBV6-5 to TRBJ2-3; D not certain. The V gene's germline CDR1 is MNHEY and CDR2 SVGAGI. This CDR3 has 14 amino acids. Trimming removed 1 base at V and 2 bases at J, with 7 bases between. The CDR3 sequence is CASSYLTYTDTQYF. CDR3 nucleotides: TGTGCCAGCAGTTACTTGACCTACACAGATACGCAGTATTTT.

This chain uses TRBV27 with TRBJ1-5, with D hard to call. This CDR3 is built from 15 residues. The germline V gene has CDR1 MNHEY and CDR2 SMNVEV (reference sequence). V shed 4 bases and J shed 5 bases, with 15 bases lying between them. CDR3 protein: CASSSRGVSDQPQHF. In DNA, the CDR3 is TGTGCCAGCAGTTCCCGTGGAGTAAGTGATCAGCCCCAGCATTTT.

This clonotype was found a few times. The chain has TRBV7-9 and TRBJ1-2, with 8 bases fitting TRBD1. V lost 2 bases to trimming and J lost 8 bases; unmatched junction nucleotides: 4. CDR1 is SEHNR, CDR2 FQNEAQ, per germline (reference sequence). This CDR3 contains 13 residues. The CDR3 DNA reads as TGTGCCAGCAGCTTACAGGGGGCGAGCGGCTACACCTTC. Translating it yields CASSLQGASGYTF.

Ten or more counts support this clonotype. The V call is TRBV6-5, the J call TRBJ2-4, with 8 positions matching TRBD1. The CDR3 consists of 18 residues. Germline V CDR1 and CDR2: MNHEY, SVGAGI. Trimming removed 5 bases from V and 0 bases from J; junction bases left unmatched: 12. The CDR3 DNA follows: TGTGCCAGCAGTCCTCGACAGGGGTTTTCGATAGCCAAAAACATTCAGTACTTC. This encodes CASSPRQGFSIAKNIQYF.

This sequence joins TRBV29-1 and TRBJ1-4; 7 bases align to TRBD1. After removal of 6 bases from V and 5 bases from J, the junction contained 18 bases not matched to a gene. Germline assignment: CDR1 SQVTM and CDR2 ANQGSEA. The CDR3 covers 17 residues. CDR3 sequence: CSVSTWGRGKRNEKLFF. DNA for the CDR3: TGCAGCGTCTCAACTTGGGGCAGGGGGAAAAGAAATGAAAAACTGTTTTTT.

The sample holds a few counts of this clonotype. The V and J genes are TRBV11-2 and TRBJ2-1; 10 bases match TRBD1. CDR3 length equals 16 residues. Trimming removed 5 bases from V and 2 bases from J; junction bases left unmatched: 6. Germline V gene data show CDR1 as SGHAT and CDR2 as FQNNGV. The CDR3 DNA reads TGTGCCAGCAGCCACCGGGACAGGGGTCCCTACAATGAGCAGTTCTTC. Protein sequence: CASSHRDRGPYNEQFF.

The chain links TRBV27 to TRBJ2-1; 10 nucleotides agree with TRBD2. V was clipped by 5 bases and J by 6 bases; unmatched bases: 7. The length of the CDR3 is 15 residues. From germline, CDR1 is MNHEY and CDR2 SMNVEV (reference sequence). DNA of the CDR3: TGTGCCAGCAGTACAGCGGGGGGGAATGGCAATGAGCAGTTCTTC. As protein: CASSTAGGNGNEQFF.

The chain combines TRBV11-2 with TRBJ2-2, with 8 bases identical to TRBD1. The CDR3 runs to 13 residues. V dropped 6 bases and J dropped 6; count of bases not matched to a gene: 3. CDR1 and CDR2 (germline): SGHAT, FQNNGV. CDR3 bases: TGTGCCAGCAGGCAACAGGGGGCCGGGGAGCTGTTTTTT. Translated: CASRQQGAGELFF.

The rearrangement joins TRBV27 to TRBJ1-5; no clear D. The V gene lost 0 bases and the J gene lost 7 bases, with 7 bases spanning the gap. The CDR3 is 13 residues long. CDR1 and CDR2 (germline): MNHEY, SMNVEV (reference sequence). The DNA of the CDR3 is TGTGCCAGCAGTTTATCGAACAGCCAGCCCCAGCATTTT. Amino acid sequence: CASSLSNSQPQHF.

The V gene is TRBV9, the J gene TRBJ2-1; no clear D. The CDR3 is 14 amino acids. V lost 3 bases to trimming and J lost 2 bases, with 9 bases between them. Germline lookup yields CDR1 SGDLS and CDR2 YYNGEE. CDR3 region: CASSGLAPYNEQFF. CDR3 nucleotide sequence: TGTGCCAGCAGCGGTTTGGCGCCCTACAATGAGCAGTTCTTC.

The chain links TRBV7-9 to TRBJ2-3, with D perhaps TRBD1 or TRBD2 (5 bases each). V dropped 7 bases and J dropped 0 bases, with 11 bases sitting between them. The CDR3 length is 14 residues. CDR1 SEHNR and CDR2 FQNEAQ come from the germline V gene (reference sequence). The CDR3 protein is CASTRDGSTDTQYF. The DNA for the CDR3 is TGTGCCAGCACAAGGGACGGTAGCACAGATACGCAGTATTTT. Variable domain in full (rest from reference TRBV7-9 and TRBJ2-3): DTGVSQNPRHKITKRGQNVTFRCDPISEHNRLYWYRQTLGQGPEFLTYFQNEAQLEKSRLLSDRFSAERPKGSFSTLEIQRTEQGDSAMYLCASTRDGSTDTQYFGPGTRLTVL.